The clone carrying this T cell receptor beta chain was observed a single time. Repertoires were generated with immunoSEQ multiplex PCR, while TCRdb's copy carries only in-frame clones and drops some. The data show about 92,000 clones, 70% to 90% seen once. The ends were cut back, 6 bases at V and 4 bases at J, with 7 bases in the middle. The V gene's germline CDR1 is DFQATT and CDR2 SNEGSKA (reference sequence). The CDR3 runs to 11 residues. This entry belongs to a study of glioma-infiltrating T cells after dendritic cell vaccination. The sequence came from a human donor with glioblastoma. The chain carries TRBV20-1 and TRBJ1-3; D is uncertain. The starting material was blood, obtained before dendritic cell vaccination. CDR3 bases: TGCAGTGCGTATCAGGGAAACACCATATATTTT. Translation gives CSAYQGNTIYF.